These T cell receptor beta chains were read from a single sample in a study of T cell responses to AZD1222 COVID-19 vaccine. Clones were read by immunoSEQ multiplex PCR, and TCRdb kept only the in-frame ones, dropping some. The sample consists of around 52,000 clones, approximately 86% of them appearing once. Sequencing used peripheral blood, obtained on day 0 of AZD1222 vaccination. The receptors originated from an adult in good health. Each CDR3 is given with its conserved first and last residue. A D gene is named only where the DNA matches it firmly. The size field is filled for only some rows; it gives once, few, many or a size class.

j_call,d_call,clone_size,v_call,cdr3_nt,cdr3_aa
TRBJ1-2,TRBD1,once,TRBV27,TGTGCCAGCAGTTTAGGGCCCGGGACAGGCTCTACCTTC,CASSLGPGTGSTF
TRBJ2-1,NA,NA,TRBV19,TGTGCCAGTAGGGCTAGGAACAATGAGCAGTTCTTC,CASRARNNEQFF
TRBJ2-1,TRBD2,NA,TRBV7-2,TGTGCCAGCAGCCCATCTCTAGCGGGGGCAAAAGGGGAGCAGTTCTTC,CASSPSLAGAKGEQFF
TRBJ1-3,NA,NA,TRBV24-1,TGTGCCACCAGTGCTGGTGACCTTACTGGAAACACCATATATTTT,CATSAGDLTGNTIYF
TRBJ2-2,NA,NA,TRBV11-3,TGTGCCAGCAGCTCTCAGGGGTCCGCCGGGGAGCTGTTTTTT,CASSSQGSAGELFF
TRBJ2-2,TRBD2,NA,TRBV19,TGTGCCAGTAGTTTAAGGCGGGAGGCCCCCGGGGAGCTGTTTTTT,CASSLRREAPGELFF
TRBJ1-5,NA,NA,TRBV19,TGTGCCAGTAGTATGGTTGAACAGTATCAGCCCCAGCATTTT,CASSMVEQYQPQHF
TRBJ2-2,NA,NA,TRBV5-1,TGCGCCAGCAGCACAGACAGGTCCCTGAACACCGGGGAGCTGTTTTTT,CASSTDRSLNTGELFF
TRBJ2-3,NA,NA,TRBV3-1/TRBV3-2,TGTGCCAGCAGCCAAGATAGGCTTCCAGGGGATACGCAGTATTTT,CASSQDRLPGDTQYF
TRBJ1-3,NA,once,TRBV28,TGTGCCAGCAGTTTGGAGTTGCCGTTAAGGTTCTCTGGAAACACCATATATTTT,CASSLELPLRFSGNTIYF
TRBJ1-2,TRBD1,NA,TRBV7-9,TGTGCCAGCAGCGACAGGGGGGATGGCTACACCTTC,CASSDRGDGYTF
TRBJ2-7,NA,NA,TRBV6-5,TGTGCCAGCAGTTACTCCTCAGGGGAGCAGTACTTC,CASSYSSGEQYF
TRBJ1-6,NA,NA,TRBV2,TGTGCCAGCAGTGGAGCGGGGGGGAATAATTCACCCCTCCACTTT,CASSGAGGNNSPLHF
TRBJ1-2,TRBD1,once,TRBV9,TGTGCCAGCAGCAGCTGGACAGGGGGCTTTTATGGCTACACCTTC,CASSSWTGGFYGYTF
TRBJ1-6,NA,NA,TRBV5-1,TGCGCCAGCAGTGTTCAAGGAAGCTCCTATAATTCACCCCTCCACTTT,CASSVQGSSYNSPLHF
TRBJ2-6,NA,NA,TRBV5-5,TGTGCCAGCAGCTTCGGTTTATCAGATTCTGGGGCCAACGTCCTGACTTTC,CASSFGLSDSGANVLTF
TRBJ2-7,TRBD1,NA,TRBV11-2,TGTGCCAGCAGTACGAACCGGGACAGGTTGGGAGACTACGAGCAGTACTTC,CASSTNRDRLGDYEQYF
TRBJ2-7,TRBD2,NA,TRBV28,TGTGCCAGCAGTCCTAGACTAGCGGGAGCCTACGAGCAGTACTTC,CASSPRLAGAYEQYF
TRBJ1-1,NA,few,TRBV4-2,TGTGCCAGCAGCCGACTTCGGACCGATAACACTGAAGCTTTCTTT,CASSRLRTDNTEAFF
TRBJ2-7,NA,NA,TRBV5-1,TGCGCCAGCAGCTTGTGGTCCCGGGACTACGAGCAGTACTTC,CASSLWSRDYEQYF
TRBJ1-6,NA,NA,TRBV28,TGTGCCAGCAGTAAGGAATTTCTTCACTCACCCCTCCACTTT,CASSKEFLHSPLHF
TRBJ1-1,NA,NA,TRBV6-5,TGTGCCAGCAGTTACCAGGGCTCCCACACTGAAGCTTTCTTT,CASSYQGSHTEAFF
TRBJ2-1,TRBD2,NA,TRBV15,TGTGCCACCAGCAGAGAGGTTTCGATCAGCGGGAGGGCGGATGAGCAGTTCTTC,CATSREVSISGRADEQFF
TRBJ2-7,TRBD2,NA,TRBV12-3/TRBV12-4,TGTGCCAGCAGGGGGGAGGGATCCTACGAGCAGTACTTC,CASRGEGSYEQYF
TRBJ2-5,NA,few,TRBV20-1,TGCAGTGCTAGATATGGAGAGACCCAGTACTTC,CSARYGETQYF
TRBJ1-5,TRBD1,NA,TRBV19,TGTGCCAGTAGTACGGACTACAGGGGGCCAATCCCGTTTGACAATCAGCCCCAGCATTTT,CASSTDYRGPIPFDNQPQHF
TRBJ2-5,NA,few,TRBV4-1,TGCGCCAGCAGCCAAGAACCAAAAGAGACCCAGTACTTC,CASSQEPKETQYF
TRBJ1-1,TRBD1,NA,TRBV27,TGTGCCAGCAGTTGGACAGGGGCGAACACTGAAGCTTTCTTT,CASSWTGANTEAFF
TRBJ2-1,NA,once,TRBV7-8,TGTGCCAGCAGCTTACAGAGGAGGCGGCAGGCGGATGAGCAGTTCTTC,CASSLQRRRQADEQFF
TRBJ2-2,TRBD2,NA,TRBV19,TGTGCCACCCAGCGGGAGGGAAACACCGGGGAGCTGTTTTTT,CATQREGNTGELFF
TRBJ2-1,NA,NA,TRBV3-1/TRBV3-2,TGTGCCAGCAGCCAAGTGGCGGGACACAATGAGCAGTTCTTC,CASSQVAGHNEQFF
TRBJ2-2,NA,NA,TRBV14,TGTGCCAGCAACTCAGGGAGAACCGGGGAGCTGTTTTTT,CASNSGRTGELFF
TRBJ2-7,TRBD2,NA,TRBV10-3,TGTGCCATCAAGACTAGCGTGGGCTACGAGCAGTACTTC,CAIKTSVGYEQYF
TRBJ2-1,TRBD2,NA,TRBV5-6,TGTGCCAGCAGCTTGGGGACTAGCGGGAGTGGGCAGTTCTTC,CASSLGTSGSGQFF
TRBJ1-1,TRBD1,NA,TRBV7-2,TGTGCCAGCAGCTTTCGGGACAGGGGGAAGAACACTGAAGCTTTCTTT,CASSFRDRGKNTEAFF
TRBJ2-3,NA,NA,TRBV28,TGTGCCAGCAAGGGGGGGGCCACGCAGTATTTT,CASKGGATQYF
TRBJ2-7,NA,NA,TRBV5-1,TGCGCCAGCAGCCTATGGGACCAGGGGAAGGACGAGCAGTACTTC,CASSLWDQGKDEQYF
TRBJ2-7,TRBD2,NA,TRBV5-1,TGCGCCAGCAGCTTGGGGCTAGCGGGAGACGGCGAGCAGTACTTC,CASSLGLAGDGEQYF
TRBJ1-4,NA,NA,TRBV24-1,TGTGCCACCAGTGATCCCCGGCAGGGGAGGAATGAAAAACTGTTTTTT,CATSDPRQGRNEKLFF
TRBJ2-3,NA,NA,TRBV7-8,TGTGCCAGCAGCTCTTTTAACACAGATACGCAGTATTTT,CASSSFNTDTQYF
TRBJ2-7,TRBD2,NA,TRBV5-6,TGTGCCAGCAGCGCCTTAGCGGGAGATCGCTACGAGCAGTACTTC,CASSALAGDRYEQYF
TRBJ2-1,TRBD2,NA,TRBV27,TGTGCCAGCAGTTTCTTCCCCGGGACTAGCGGGAGTAGCGATGAGCAGTTCTTC,CASSFFPGTSGSSDEQFF
TRBJ2-7,TRBD1,NA,TRBV5-6,TGTGCCAGCAGGATTGGACAGGGAGACGAGCAGTACTTC,CASRIGQGDEQYF
TRBJ1-2,NA,NA,TRBV9,TGTGCCAGCAGCTTTACAGACCGCTATGGCTACACCTTC,CASSFTDRYGYTF
TRBJ2-6,TRBD2,NA,TRBV27,TGTGCCAGCAGTTATGACGGACTAGCGAGACACTCTGGGGCCAACGTCCTGACTTTC,CASSYDGLARHSGANVLTF
TRBJ2-1,NA,NA,TRBV18,TGTGCCAGCTCACCATTAGACTTAGGAGGAAATGAGCAGTTCTTC,CASSPLDLGGNEQFF
TRBJ2-7,TRBD1,NA,TRBV25-1,TGTGCCAGCAGTCCAGGGGGCGGCGAGCAGTACTTC,CASSPGGGEQYF
TRBJ2-1,NA,NA,TRBV5-4,TGTGCCAGCAGCTTGGGGCTAGCGAACAATGAGCAGTTCTTC,CASSLGLANNEQFF
TRBJ1-1,NA,NA,TRBV7-3,TGTGCCAGCAGCTTAAGGAGAACCACTGAAGCTTTCTTT,CASSLRRTTEAFF
TRBJ2-5,TRBD1,NA,TRBV29-1,TGCAGCGTTTTTGACAGGGCTCCTAAAGGGACCCAGTACTTC,CSVFDRAPKGTQYF
TRBJ1-2,NA,once,TRBV30,TGTGCCTGGGGCAGGGACTATGGCTACACCTTC,CAWGRDYGYTF
TRBJ2-5,NA,NA,TRBV6-5,TGTGCCAGCATAAGAGCGGGTGACCAAGAGACCCAGTACTTC,CASIRAGDQETQYF
TRBJ2-2,TRBD2,NA,TRBV19,TGTGCCAGTAGTATAGATCTGAGGGTAGGCGGGAGGTCGAACACCGGGGAGCTGTTTTTT,CASSIDLRVGGRSNTGELFF
TRBJ1-5,NA,NA,TRBV16,TGTGCCAGCAGCCATCCGGGGGGAAGAGGGCAGCCCCAGCATTTT,CASSHPGGRGQPQHF